A single sample gave rise to the 24 T cell receptor beta chains below, sequenced in a study of T cell responses to AZD1222 COVID-19 vaccine. This table comes from immunoSEQ multiplex PCR, and its TCRdb copy is limited to in-frame clones, with some not included. This table holds approximately 140,000 clones, under 95% found once. Here the sequenced sample was peripheral blood, taken on day 0 of AZD1222 vaccination. The receptor source for this set is an adult in good health.

Concerning this clone itself: This sample includes further DNA sequences coding for the same CDR3. This chain uses TRBV29-1 with TRBJ2-1, with 8 bases matching TRBD1. The trim removed 6 bases at V and 6 bases at J, leaving 1 base unmatched. This CDR3 contains 11 residues. Germline lookup yields CDR1 SQVTM and CDR2 ANQGSEA. CDR3 DNA sequence: TGCAGCGTCGACAGGGGCAATGAGCAGTTCTTC. This sequence encodes CSVDRGNEQFF.

This chain uses TRBV5-1 with TRBJ2-6; no definite D call. Germline V CDR1 and CDR2: SGHRS, YFSETQ. Trimming removed 4 bases at V and 0 bases at J, with 5 bases between. This CDR3 is 14 amino acids long. The CDR3, as DNA: TGCGCCAGCAGCGAGTACTCTGGGGCCAACGTCCTGACTTTC. It is translated as CASSEYSGANVLTF.

The rearrangement links TRBV3-1 (or the pseudogene TRBV3-2) to TRBJ2-3; no definite D call. V shed 5 bases and J shed 6 bases, with 9 bases lying between them. The length of the CDR3 is 12 residues. Looked up from germline, CDR1 is LGHDT and CDR2 is YNNKEL (reference sequence). CDR3 sequence reads: CASSRYGDTQYF. The CDR3 DNA sequence: TGTGCCAGCAGCAGGTATGGCGATACGCAGTATTTT.

The rearrangement joins TRBV28 to TRBJ1-4; TRBD1 agrees at 8 bases. The CDR3 totals 17 residues. Looked up from germline, CDR1 is MDHEN and CDR2 is SYDVKM. V gave up 4 bases and J gave up 4 bases; unmatched junction bases: 11. Written as DNA, the CDR3 is TGTGCCAGCAGTTCCAATCTTCAGACAGGGGATAATGAAAAACTGTTTTTT. This translates into CASSSNLQTGDNEKLFF.

This clone is a singleton in its sample. The rearrangement uses TRBV7-2 and TRBJ1-1; weak D call: TRBD1 (5 bases). Germline V CDR1 and CDR2: SGHTA, FQGNSA. V shed 4 bases and J shed 3 bases, with 15 bases lying between them. This CDR3 is built from 15 residues. The CDR3 here is CASSYAGVGDTEAFF. The CDR3 region has the DNA TGTGCCAGCAGCTACGCGGGGGTTGGGGACACTGAAGCTTTCTTT.

The chain carries TRBV19 and TRBJ1-2; D may be TRBD1 (5 bases). The CDR3 contains 15 residues. Trimming took 3 bases from V and 2 from J, leaving 13 bases between them. Looked up from germline, CDR1 is LNHDA and CDR2 is SQIVND (reference sequence). The CDR3 DNA is TGTGCCAGTAGTATTCTCAATGGGGGGAACTATGGCTACACCTTC. This gives the protein CASSILNGGNYGYTF.

The J gene is TRBJ2-3, the V gene TRBV13; D unresolved. Trimming removed 1 base at V and 8 bases at J, with 7 bases between. Germline V gene data show CDR1 as PRHDT and CDR2 as FYEKMQ (reference sequence). The CDR3 runs 12 residues. The CDR3 bases are TGTGCCAGCAGCTTAGACCCACCTACGCAGTATTTT. It specifies CASSLDPPTQYF.

This clone showed up just a few times. The chain joins TRBV21-1 to TRBJ1-5. TRBV21-1 is listed as a pseudogene. CDR3 length: 13 amino acids. The CDR3 DNA follows: TGTGCCAGCCGAGGGGCCAGCAATCAGCCCCAGCATTTT. It translates to CASRGASNQPQHF.

This clone was counted once. The V call is TRBV28, the J call TRBJ1-1; 9 positions match TRBD1. This CDR3 is built from 15 residues. Germline trimming cut 8 bases from V and 4 bases from J; bases unmatched to any gene: 11. Germline V lookup: CDR1 MDHEN, CDR2 SYDVKM. The CDR3 DNA sequence: TGTGCCAGCGCTGAACAGGGGGCTGGGAGCACTGAAGCTTTCTTT. Protein product: CASAEQGAGSTEAFF.

The V gene is TRBV27, the J gene TRBJ2-3; no definite D call. V was trimmed by 2 bases and J by 4 bases, leaving 10 bases between them. This CDR3 spans 14 amino acids. The V gene's germline CDR1 is MNHEY and CDR2 SMNVEV (reference sequence). CDR3: CASSLLGGADTQYF. CDR3 coding DNA: TGTGCCAGCAGTTTACTGGGCGGAGCAGATACGCAGTATTTT.

The CDR3 loop is CASSFRPPTGRLEPQHF. The DNA of the CDR3 is TGTGCCAGCAGTTTTCGCCCTCCAACAGGGAGGTTGGAGCCCCAGCATTTT. The V call is TRBV27, the J call TRBJ1-5, with D perhaps matching TRBD1 (6 bases). Germline V CDR1 and CDR2: MNHEY, SMNVEV (reference sequence). V was clipped by 3 bases and J by 8 bases, with 23 bases between them. This CDR3 has 17 residues.

The V call is TRBV29-1, the J call TRBJ2-7, with TRBD1 as a possible D gene (6 bases). With 5 bases removed from V and 5 bases from J, the gap between germline ends came to 16 bases. The CDR3 contains 13 residues. Per the germline V gene, CDR1 is SQVTM and CDR2 is ANQGSEA. As DNA, the CDR3 is TGCAGCGTTTTTCATACAGGGTTACACGAGCAGTACTTC. Translation gives CSVFHTGLHEQYF.

The chain recombines TRBV9 with TRBJ2-5; D perhaps matches TRBD2 (5 bases). CDR3 size: 13 residues. The V end was cut by 6 bases, the J end by 2 bases, with 11 bases between. Looked up from germline, CDR1 is SGDLS and CDR2 is YYNGEE. The DNA of the CDR3 is TGTGCCAGCAACCCCTCGGGGCAAGAGACCCAGTACTTC. Protein product: CASNPSGQETQYF.

This chain connects TRBV7-8 to TRBJ2-7, with D maybe TRBD1 (5 bases). V dropped 1 base and J dropped 2 bases, with 9 bases sitting between them. The CDR3 contains 14 residues. CDR1 is SGHVS and CDR2 is FQNEAQ in the germline V gene. CDR3 residues: CASSLEQVPYEQYF. The CDR3 region has the DNA TGTGCCAGCAGCTTAGAACAGGTTCCCTACGAGCAGTACTTC.

This chain joins TRBV10-3 and TRBJ1-2; unclear D gene. V shed 6 bases and J shed 8 bases, with 7 bases lying between them. The CDR3 has 10 amino acids. CDR1 and CDR2 from the germline V gene are ENHRY and SYGVKD. The CDR3 here is CAIRGAGYTF. CDR3 bases: TGTGCCATCAGGGGAGCGGGCTACACCTTC.

The V gene is TRBV6-2 or TRBV6-3, the J gene TRBJ1-2; 7 bases match TRBD1. This CDR3 region has 15 residues. V lost 2 bases to trimming and J lost 4 bases; unmatched junction nucleotides: 7. Germline values: CDR1 MNHEY, CDR2 SVGEGT. The CDR3 region is CASSYTGQSFYGYTF. The CDR3, as DNA: TGTGCCAGCAGTTACACGGGACAGAGCTTCTATGGCTACACCTTC.

V gene TRBV19 combines with J gene TRBJ1-6; 8 nucleotides match TRBD1. Germline V gene data show CDR1 as LNHDA and CDR2 as SQIVND (reference sequence). V trimming: 5 bases; J trimming: 10 bases; junction bases outside the gene matches: 10. The CDR3 is 15 residues long. The CDR3 sequence is CASSVTDRGASPLHF. Written as DNA, the CDR3 is TGTGCCAGTAGTGTAACCGACAGGGGAGCGTCACCCCTCCACTTT.

The V gene is TRBV7-2, the J gene TRBJ1-2, with a possible D match to TRBD1 (6 bases). CDR3 size: 15 residues. The V end lost 1 base, the J end lost 4 bases, and 13 bases lay between the germline ends. Germline lookup yields CDR1 SGHTA and CDR2 FQGNSA. The CDR3 reads CASSLVTGGGYGYTF. As DNA, the CDR3 is TGTGCCAGCAGCTTAGTGACGGGGGGCGGCTATGGCTACACCTTC. The full variable domain, in which reference TRBV7-2 and TRBJ1-2 provide the parts outside the CDR3, is GAGVSQSPSNKVTEKGKDVELRCDPISGHTALYWYRQSLGQGLEFLIYFQGNSAPDKSGLPSDRFSAERTGGSVSTLTIQRTQQEDSAVYLCASSLVTGGGYGYTFGSGTRLTVV.

The chain uses TRBV28 and TRBJ1-3; no reliable D call. CDR3 length: 16 amino acids. The germline gives CDR1 MDHEN, CDR2 SYDVKM. V was shortened by 6 bases and J by 0 bases, with 15 bases between the two germline ends. DNA of the CDR3: TGTGCCAGCAGCCCTTCTTACAAAGGCTCTGGAAACACCATATATTTT. This translates into CASSPSYKGSGNTIYF.

This sequence joins TRBV7-2 and TRBJ1-1; D unresolved. The CDR3 consists of 11 residues. V was trimmed by 10 bases and J by 5 bases, leaving 11 bases between them. Germline loops: CDR1 SGHTA, CDR2 FQGNSA. CDR3 loop: CAIRGQTEAFF. CDR3 coding DNA: TGTGCCATAAGAGGGCAGACTGAAGCTTTCTTT.

The V and J genes are TRBV7-2 and TRBJ2-1; tentative D call: TRBD1 (6 bases). V was trimmed by 1 base and J by 6 bases, leaving 13 bases between them. In germline, CDR1 is SGHTA, CDR2 FQGNSA. The CDR3 is 15 amino acids. DNA of the CDR3: TGTGCCAGCAGCTTAGGAGGGACATCCATCAATGAGCAGTTCTTC. This translates into CASSLGGTSINEQFF. The full variable domain, with the rest looked up from reference TRBV7-2 and TRBJ2-1, is GAGVSQSPSNKVTEKGKDVELRCDPISGHTALYWYRQSLGQGLEFLIYFQGNSAPDKSGLPSDRFSAERTGGSVSTLTIQRTQQEDSAVYLCASSLGGTSINEQFFGPGTRLTVL.

The V gene is TRBV12-5, the J gene TRBJ2-7, with D possibly matching TRBD1 (7 bases). Looked up from germline, CDR1 is LGHNT and CDR2 is FRNRAP. Between the trimmed V and J ends, which lost 10 bases and 2 bases, there was a span of 27 bases. This CDR3 contains 17 residues. CDR3 in DNA: TGTGCTAATTTACCCACCCCGCGGGACAGTCACCCCTACGAGCAGTACTTC. It specifies CANLPTPRDSHPYEQYF.

This clone was counted once. This chain connects TRBV29-1 to TRBJ1-1, with TRBD1 matching over 7 bases. Germline V gene lookup returns CDR1 SQVTM and CDR2 ANQGSEA. This CDR3 has 14 amino acids. The junction had 9 bases not matched to a gene; V was cut back by 6 bases and J by 2 bases. DNA of the CDR3: TGCAGCGTGGGGGGGCCAGGGGGAAACACTGAAGCTTTCTTT. This codes for CSVGGPGGNTEAFF.

This chain connects TRBV29-1 to TRBJ1-4; D is unclear. Trimming shortened V by 4 bases and J by 8 bases, and 14 bases separated the two germline ends. The CDR3 runs 13 residues. The germline V gene encodes CDR1 SQVTM and CDR2 ANQGSEA. The CDR3: CSVVPAREEKLFF. CDR3 in DNA: TGCAGCGTTGTCCCGGCAAGAGAGGAAAAACTGTTTTTT.